This T cell receptor (beta chain) was found in a study of blood T cell repertoires in COVID-19. Across the whole study: Some COVID-19 samples were acute and others convalescent; all came from the United States, Italy and Spain.

Authors' analysis steps: Reference gene primer amplification in the assay estimated nucleated cell counts. Here immunoSEQ multiplex PCR was the method, and the copy in TCRdb shows in-frame clones only, minus some. That table is the source of V, J and clone size, and D and trimming were worked out from the DNA. Of 70,000 to 80,000 clones listed, approximately 80% are singletons. V was clipped by 5 bases and J by 1 base; unmatched bases: 7. The germline gives CDR1 KGHDR, CDR2 SFDVKD. The CDR3 contains 16 residues. The sequenced sample was peripheral blood. The J gene is TRBJ2-3, the V gene TRBV24-1, with 8 bases that match TRBD2. The sequence derives from a human donor in a cohort sampled during active COVID-19. CDR3 protein: CATSVPSGRRTDTQYF. The CDR3 DNA follows: TGTGCCACCAGTGTCCCGAGCGGGAGACGCACAGATACGCAGTATTTT.